The 30 T cell receptor beta chains reported below all come from one sample, sequenced in a study of T cells expressing NK-cell markers. TCRdb reprocessed the 5' RACE reads, with one entry per CDR3 protein and no DNA. The sample data list 300,000 to 450,000 distinct CDR3 sequences. The sample taken for sequencing was blood T cells: a sorted CD56 or NKG2C T cell subset, CD4+ or CD8+ T cells, or bulk PBMC T cells (not recorded which). These receptors were taken from a man between 18 and 69 years old in good health.

The gene calls are TRBV3-1 and TRBJ2-4; TCRdb's D gene call, TRBD2, goes unchecked for lack of DNA. Germline V gene lookup returns CDR1 LGHDT and CDR2 YNNKEL (reference sequence). The CDR3 contains 17 residues. CDR3: CASSQVTSGLAKNIQYF.

The V and J genes are TRBV18 and TRBJ2-2; no DNA is available, so the TRBD1 call from TCRdb remains unchecked. Germline V gives CDR1 KGHSH, CDR2 LQKENI. The CDR3 has 14 amino acids. The CDR3 loop reads CASSRDRKAGELFF.

The CDR3 region is CASSRVNDRENYGYTF. This chain connects TRBV3-1 to TRBJ1-2; without DNA, the TCRdb call of TRBD1 cannot be checked. The CDR3 totals 16 residues. Germline CDR1 LGHDT, CDR2 YNNKEL (reference sequence).

The chain carries TRBV24-1 and TRBJ1-1; the D call from TCRdb, TRBD1, cannot be confirmed without DNA. The germline CDR1 and CDR2 sequences are KGHDR and SFDVKD. This CDR3 has 13 amino acids. The CDR3 loop is CATSDPGRDEAFF.

The CDR3 sequence: CSASGRDLSTDTQYF. This chain links TRBV20-1 with TRBJ2-3. The V gene's germline CDR1 is DFQATT and CDR2 SNEGSKA (reference sequence). CDR3 length equals 15 residues.

This rearrangement joins TRBV12-3 or TRBV12-4 to TRBJ2-5; there is no DNA to check the TCRdb D call of TRBD1. CDR3 length equals 16 residues. The CDR3 here is CASSPTGTGVQETQYF.

CDR3 protein: CASSLSKGTGTQYF. The chain links TRBV12-3 or TRBV12-4 to TRBJ2-5; TCRdb indicates TRBD1, and absent DNA this call remains unverified. The CDR3 has 14 amino acids.

The rearrangement uses TRBV29-1 and TRBJ2-7; TCRdb proposes TRBD1, but this gene call is untestable without DNA. This CDR3 is 14 amino acids long. Germline V CDR1 and CDR2: SQVTM, ANQGSEA. Here the CDR3 reads CSVNLGQGVDEQYF.

This sequence joins TRBV10-3 and TRBJ2-6; TCRdb proposes TRBD1, but this gene call is untestable without DNA. Looked up from germline, CDR1 is ENHRY and CDR2 is SYGVKD. The CDR3 runs to 15 residues. CDR3 loop: CAIGQLTSGANVLTF.

J is TRBJ2-4 and V is TRBV6-1; the D call from TCRdb, TRBD1, cannot be confirmed without DNA. This CDR3 contains 17 residues. CDR1 and CDR2 from the germline V gene are MNHNS and SASEGT. The CDR3 reads CASSPFDPLGAKNIQYF.

The rearrangement uses TRBV14 and TRBJ2-7; without DNA, the TCRdb call of TRBD1 cannot be checked. The germline V gene encodes CDR1 SGHDN and CDR2 FVKESK. The CDR3 is 15 residues long. The CDR3 region is CASSQVVFPGGEQYF.

The J gene is TRBJ1-2, the V gene TRBV12-3 or TRBV12-4; TCRdb picks TRBD1, but there is no DNA to check that call. The CDR3 runs 15 residues. The CDR3 here is CASSLTTGANYGYTF.

The V call is TRBV6-1, the J call TRBJ2-3; lacking DNA, the TRBD1 call made by TCRdb goes unchecked. Germline loops: CDR1 MNHNS, CDR2 SASEGT. CDR3 length equals 16 residues. CDR3: CASSPRTGTNTDTQYF.

The J gene is TRBJ2-5, the V gene TRBV5-1; the TCRdb call, TRBD1, lacks DNA for checking. This CDR3 spans 17 amino acids. Per germline, CDR1 SGHRS and CDR2 YFSETQ. The CDR3 here is CASSLQKLTGVRETQYF.

The chain recombines TRBV27 with TRBJ2-1; with no DNA, the TCRdb D assignment of TRBD2 cannot be verified. The CDR3 runs to 15 residues. CDR1 is MNHEY and CDR2 is SMNVEV in the germline V gene (reference sequence). The CDR3 spells CASSPRRAVGNEQFF.

V is TRBV14 and J is TRBJ1-1; TCRdb outputs TRBD1, but without DNA this stays unchecked. The CDR3 extends over 14 amino acids. The germline V gene encodes CDR1 SGHDN and CDR2 FVKESK. The chain's CDR3 is CASSYRDTRTEAFF. The variable domain in full, completed from reference TRBV14 and TRBJ1-1, reads EAGVTQFPSHSVIEKGQTVTLRCDPISGHDNLYWYRRVMGKEIKFLLHFVKESKQDESGMPNNRFLAERTGGTYSTLKVQPAELEDSGVYFCASSYRDTRTEAFFGQGTRLTVV.

The V call is TRBV4-2, the J call TRBJ2-7; the TCRdb D gene call, TRBD2, has no DNA to confirm it. Germline V lookup: CDR1 LGHNA, CDR2 YNFKEQ. The CDR3 spans 16 residues. CDR3 region: CASSQDPSTINFEQYF.

This chain links TRBV20-1 with TRBJ2-7; TCRdb picks TRBD2, but there is no DNA to check that call. The CDR3 length is 14 residues. CDR1 DFQATT and CDR2 SNEGSKA come from the germline V gene (reference sequence). The CDR3 region is CSARLAGTVGEQYF.

The V gene is TRBV18, the J gene TRBJ2-2; TCRdb lists TRBD1, though no DNA is available to test this call. In germline, CDR1 is KGHSH, CDR2 LQKENI. The CDR3 runs 17 residues. The chain's CDR3 is CASSPSWTGTNTGELFF.

This chain uses TRBV6-1 with TRBJ1-5. This CDR3 has 15 residues. Germline lookup yields CDR1 MNHNS and CDR2 SASEGT. The CDR3 loop is CASSGRGASNQPQHF.

The chain links TRBV19 to TRBJ2-1; TCRdb returns TRBD2, unconfirmable since there is no DNA. This CDR3 is built from 15 residues. Germline-derived CDR1 and CDR2 are LNHDA and SQIVND (reference sequence). The CDR3 sequence: CASSTTSGGRGEQFF.

The genes are TRBV12-3 or TRBV12-4 and TRBJ1-1. This CDR3 comprises 11 residues. The CDR3 loop is CASNLEGEAFF.

The CDR3 spells CATSGGGAYEQYF. The chain recombines TRBV24-1 with TRBJ2-7; TCRdb names TRBD1, which stays unverified in the absence of DNA. Germline values: CDR1 KGHDR, CDR2 SFDVKD. The CDR3 has 13 residues.

The chain uses TRBV7-2 and TRBJ1-1. The CDR3 runs to 13 residues. Looked up from germline, CDR1 is SGHTA and CDR2 is FQGNSA. The CDR3 sequence: CASSSNLVTEAFF.

The rearrangement uses TRBV5-1 and TRBJ2-1; the TRBD1 assignment by TCRdb is unverifiable without DNA. In germline, CDR1 is SGHRS, CDR2 YFSETQ. CDR3 length: 15 residues. This CDR3 is CASSLSDRGVHEQFF.

The chain carries TRBV6-5 and TRBJ2-5; the TRBD2 assignment by TCRdb is unverifiable without DNA. Germline V gene lookup returns CDR1 MNHEY and CDR2 SVGAGI. This CDR3 is 16 amino acids long. The chain's CDR3 is CASSYSWARYQETQYF.

This chain uses TRBV6-1 with TRBJ2-7; checking the TCRdb D call of TRBD1 is not possible without DNA. This CDR3 spans 14 amino acids. The germline gives CDR1 MNHNS, CDR2 SASEGT. The CDR3 region is CASSKDRGSGEQYF.

The V and J genes are TRBV20-1 and TRBJ1-5. This CDR3 is 12 amino acids long. CDR1 is DFQATT and CDR2 is SNEGSKA in the germline V gene (reference sequence). The CDR3 sequence is CSARVRSEPQHF.

The gene calls are TRBV7-8 and TRBJ1-1; with no DNA, the TCRdb D assignment of TRBD1 cannot be verified. The CDR3 totals 15 residues. Germline CDR1 is SGHVS and CDR2 is FQNEAQ. The CDR3 sequence is CASSLQGFQNTEAFF. Drawing the rest from reference TRBV7-8 and TRBJ1-1, the complete variable domain is GAGVSQSPRYKVAKRGQDVALRCDPISGHVSLFWYQQALGQGPEFLTYFQNEAQLDKSGLPSDRFFAERPEGSVSTLKIQRTQQEDSAVYLCASSLQGFQNTEAFFGQGTRLTVV.

The chain recombines TRBV2 with TRBJ2-3; the D call of TRBD2 rests on TCRdb alone, since no DNA is present to check it. The CDR3 covers 16 residues. Germline lookup yields CDR1 SNHLY and CDR2 FYNNEI. The CDR3 sequence is CASRPGLAGGPGTQYF.